Sequencing of this TCR beta chain was carried out in a study of blood T cell repertoires in COVID-19. Overall study: The United States, Italy and Spain were the sources of the acute and convalescent COVID-19 samples. From T cells, B-cell-depleted T cells, or PBMCs came the material, which was cDNA or gDNA.

Methods used by the authors: Estimation of nucleated cell counts was performed using reference gene primer amplification. The assay was immunoSEQ multiplex PCR, and TCRdb's table has in-frame clones only and misses some. V and J calls and clone size come straight from that table; D and trimming were deduced from the DNA. The data hold roughly 140,000 clones, with 80% to 90% observed a single time. CDR1 is SGHRS and CDR2 is YFSETQ in the germline V gene. The ends were cut back, 0 bases at V and 1 base at J, with 8 bases in the middle. The CDR3 extends over 15 amino acids. The sequenced material came from peripheral blood. The genes are TRBV5-1 and TRBJ2-1; no reliable D call. This clonotype was obtained from a woman between 50 and 59 years old in a cohort sampled during active or convalescent COVID-19. The CDR3 is CASSLAGSSYNEQFF. CDR3 nucleotides: TGCGCCAGCAGCTTGGCCGGTAGTTCCTACAATGAGCAGTTCTTC.